This TCR beta chain was observed in a study of OX40 agonist ivuxolimab in advanced cancers. In the study overall: An anti-OX40 (CD134) antibody with agonistic activity, ivuxolimab, was administered to patients. Patients were infused with ivuxolimab every 2 weeks at 0.01 to 10 mg/kg. Study results and limitations: Dose levels from 0.1 to 3.0 mg/kg saw CD4+ and CD8+ blood T cells expand clonally by week 6.

The CDR3 loop spans 16 amino acids. Trimming took 0 bases from V and 6 from J; bases not matched to a gene: 9. Germline V CDR1 and CDR2: SGHRS, YFSETQ. The data were produced by immunoSEQ multiplex PCR, yet TCRdb's version contains in-frame clones alone and is incomplete. This sample yields approximately 100,000 clones, of which 90% are seen a single time; around 0.5% belongs to the top ten. This clone was seen just once. Its specificity is not known. This clonotype was sampled from an adult with an advanced solid tumor such as melanoma, head and neck, liver or kidney cancer. The specimen comprised CD4+ or CD8+ T cells sorted from blood, sampled in a trial of the OX40 agonist ivuxolimab. This chain uses TRBV5-1 with TRBJ2-5; 9 bases are a match to TRBD2. The CDR3 region is CASSLALSSGVKTQYF. DNA of the CDR3: TGCGCCAGCAGCTTGGCCTTGTCTAGCGGGGTGAAGACCCAGTACTTC.